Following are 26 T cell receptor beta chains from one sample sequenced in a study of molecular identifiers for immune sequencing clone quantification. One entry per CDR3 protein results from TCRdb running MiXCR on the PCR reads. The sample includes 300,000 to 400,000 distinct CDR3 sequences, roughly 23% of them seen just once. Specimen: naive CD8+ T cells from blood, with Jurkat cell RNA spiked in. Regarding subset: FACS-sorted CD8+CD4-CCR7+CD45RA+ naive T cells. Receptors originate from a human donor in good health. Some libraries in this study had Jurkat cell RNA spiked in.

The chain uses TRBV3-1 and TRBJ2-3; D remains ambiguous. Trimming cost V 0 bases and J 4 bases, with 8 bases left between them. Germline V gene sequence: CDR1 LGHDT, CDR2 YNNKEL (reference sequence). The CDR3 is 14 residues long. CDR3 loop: CASSQDSRSDTQYF. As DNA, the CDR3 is TGTGCCAGCAGCCAAGATTCCCGGTCAGATACGCAGTATTTT.

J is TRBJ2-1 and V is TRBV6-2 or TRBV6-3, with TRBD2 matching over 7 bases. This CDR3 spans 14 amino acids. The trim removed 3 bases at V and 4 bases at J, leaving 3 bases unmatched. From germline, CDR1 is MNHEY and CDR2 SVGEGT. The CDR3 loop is CASSYAGDYNEQFF. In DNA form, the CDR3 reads TGTGCCAGCAGTTATGCGGGAGATTACAATGAGCAGTTCTTC.

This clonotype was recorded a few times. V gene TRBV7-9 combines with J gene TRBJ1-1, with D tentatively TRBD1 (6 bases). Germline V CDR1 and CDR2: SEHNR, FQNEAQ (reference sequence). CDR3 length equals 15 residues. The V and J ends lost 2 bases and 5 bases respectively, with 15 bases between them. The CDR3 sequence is CASSLRPGADTEAFF. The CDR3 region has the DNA TGTGCCAGCAGCTTAAGGCCAGGGGCGGATACTGAAGCTTTCTTT.

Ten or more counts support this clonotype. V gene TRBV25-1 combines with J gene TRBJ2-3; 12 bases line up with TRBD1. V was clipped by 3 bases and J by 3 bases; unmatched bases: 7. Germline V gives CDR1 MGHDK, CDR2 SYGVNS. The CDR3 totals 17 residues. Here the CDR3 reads CASSDVGTGGNTDTQYF. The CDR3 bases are TGTGCCAGCAGTGATGTCGGGACAGGGGGCAATACAGATACGCAGTATTTT.

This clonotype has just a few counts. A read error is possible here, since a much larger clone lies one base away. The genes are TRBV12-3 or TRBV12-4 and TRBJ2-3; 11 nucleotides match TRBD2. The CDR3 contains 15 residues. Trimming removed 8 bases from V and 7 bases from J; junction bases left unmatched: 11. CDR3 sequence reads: CASGVMGLAAHTQYF. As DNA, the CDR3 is TGTGCCAGCGGTGTTATGGGACTAGCGGCACATACGCAGTATTTT.

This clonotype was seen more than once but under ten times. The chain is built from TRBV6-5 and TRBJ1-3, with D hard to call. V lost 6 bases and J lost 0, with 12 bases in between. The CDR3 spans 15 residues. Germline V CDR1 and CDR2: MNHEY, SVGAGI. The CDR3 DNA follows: TGTGCCAGCAGGACGACGGTGACCTCTGGAAACACCATATATTTT. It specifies CASRTTVTSGNTIYF.

CDR3 nucleotides: TGTGCCAGCAGTTCCCCCTGGGGCGGGGACGCAGATACGCAGTATTTT. This sequence encodes CASSSPWGGDADTQYF. The chain uses TRBV6-2 or TRBV6-3 and TRBJ2-3, with D possibly matching TRBD2 (6 bases). Looked up from germline, CDR1 is MNHEY and CDR2 is SVGEGT. Between the trimmed V and J ends, which lost 4 bases and 4 bases, there was a span of 18 bases. The CDR3 is 16 residues long.

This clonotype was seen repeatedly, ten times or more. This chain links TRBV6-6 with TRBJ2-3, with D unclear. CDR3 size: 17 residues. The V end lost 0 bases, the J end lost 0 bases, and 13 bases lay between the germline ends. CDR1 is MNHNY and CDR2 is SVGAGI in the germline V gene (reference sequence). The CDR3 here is CASSYSLGSYSTDTQYF. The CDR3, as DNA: TGTGCCAGCAGTTACTCGCTCGGATCTTATAGCACAGATACGCAGTATTTT.

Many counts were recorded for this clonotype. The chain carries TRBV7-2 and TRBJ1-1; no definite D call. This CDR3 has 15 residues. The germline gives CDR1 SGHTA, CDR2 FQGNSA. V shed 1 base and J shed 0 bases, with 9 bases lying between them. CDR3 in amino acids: CASSLGYLMNTEAFF. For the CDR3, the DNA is TGTGCCAGCAGCTTAGGCTACCTCATGAACACTGAAGCTTTCTTT.

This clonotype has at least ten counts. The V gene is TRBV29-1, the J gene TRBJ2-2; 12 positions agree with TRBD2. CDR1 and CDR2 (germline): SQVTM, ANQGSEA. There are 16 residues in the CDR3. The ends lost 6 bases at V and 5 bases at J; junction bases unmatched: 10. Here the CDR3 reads CSVELLAGGNTGELFF. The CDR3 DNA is TGCAGCGTAGAATTACTAGCGGGAGGTAATACCGGGGAGCTGTTTTTT.

CDR3 sequence: CASSQVFLYEQYF. The CDR3 region has the DNA TGTGCCAGCAGCCAAGTCTTCCTTTACGAGCAGTACTTC. The chain is built from TRBV3-1 and TRBJ2-7; unclear D gene. The germline gives CDR1 LGHDT, CDR2 YNNKEL (reference sequence). V was cut by 1 base and J by 4 bases, with 8 bases left in between. The CDR3 has 13 residues.

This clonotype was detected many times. The CDR3 protein is CSGRGAGVGETQYF. The CDR3 DNA reads as TGCAGTGGGAGGGGAGCGGGAGTGGGTGAGACCCAGTACTTC. The chain carries TRBV20-1 and TRBJ2-5, with 8 bases identical to TRBD2. V shed 7 bases, J shed 5 bases, and the junction held 12 bases outside the gene matches. Germline V gene lookup returns CDR1 DFQATT and CDR2 SNEGSKA (reference sequence). The CDR3 covers 14 residues.

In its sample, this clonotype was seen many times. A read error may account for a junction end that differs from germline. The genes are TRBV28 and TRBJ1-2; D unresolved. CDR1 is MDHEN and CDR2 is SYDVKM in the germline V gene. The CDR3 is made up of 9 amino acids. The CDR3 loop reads CASSVPQAF. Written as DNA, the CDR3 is TGTGCCAGCAGTGTGCCCCAGGCCTTC.

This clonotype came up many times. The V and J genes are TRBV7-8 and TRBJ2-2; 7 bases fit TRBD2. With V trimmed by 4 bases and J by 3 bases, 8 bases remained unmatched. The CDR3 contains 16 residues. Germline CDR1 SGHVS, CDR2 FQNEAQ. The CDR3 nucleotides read TGTGCCAGCAGCTCAACGCCGGGGAGGGACACCGGGGAGCTGTTTTTT. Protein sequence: CASSSTPGRDTGELFF.

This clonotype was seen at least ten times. In DNA, the CDR3 is TGTGCCAGCAGTTACCCTACAGGGGCCTACATGAACACTGAAGCTTTCTTT. This encodes CASSYPTGAYMNTEAFF. This chain joins TRBV6-2 or TRBV6-3 and TRBJ1-1, with 7 bases identical to TRBD1. Per germline, CDR1 MNHEY and CDR2 SVGEGT. The length of the CDR3 is 17 residues. V gave up 2 bases and J gave up 0 bases; unmatched junction bases: 9.

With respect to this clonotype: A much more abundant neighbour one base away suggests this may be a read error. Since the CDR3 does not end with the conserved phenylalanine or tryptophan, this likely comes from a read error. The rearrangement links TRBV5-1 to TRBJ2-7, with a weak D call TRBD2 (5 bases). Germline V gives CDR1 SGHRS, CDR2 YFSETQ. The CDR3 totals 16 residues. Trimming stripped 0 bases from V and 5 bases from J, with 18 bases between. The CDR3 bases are TGCGCCAGCAGCTTGGCGAGGGCCCCTCGGTCGAACGAGCAGTACCTC. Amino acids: CASSLARAPRSNEQYL.

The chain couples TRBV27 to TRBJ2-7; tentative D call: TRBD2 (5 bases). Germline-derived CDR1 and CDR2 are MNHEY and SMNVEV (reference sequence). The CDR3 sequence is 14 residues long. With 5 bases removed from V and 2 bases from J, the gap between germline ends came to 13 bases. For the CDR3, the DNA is TGTGCCAGCAGTATAGCCGGGAACGCCTACGAGCAGTACTTC. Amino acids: CASSIAGNAYEQYF.

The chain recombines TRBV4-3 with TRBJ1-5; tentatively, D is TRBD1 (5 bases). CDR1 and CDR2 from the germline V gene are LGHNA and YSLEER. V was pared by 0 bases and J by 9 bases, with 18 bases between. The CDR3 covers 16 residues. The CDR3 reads CASSQDRVYSLRPQHF. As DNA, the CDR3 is TGCGCCAGCAGCCAAGACAGGGTTTATTCATTGCGGCCCCAGCATTTT.

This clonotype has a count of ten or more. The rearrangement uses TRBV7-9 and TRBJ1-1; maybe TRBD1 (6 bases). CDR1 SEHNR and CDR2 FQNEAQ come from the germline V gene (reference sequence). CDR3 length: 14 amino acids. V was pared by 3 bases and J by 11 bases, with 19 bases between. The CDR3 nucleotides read TGTGCCAGCAGCTTTATATTGGGGGCCGCCAGGGCTTTCTTT. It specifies CASSFILGAARAFF.

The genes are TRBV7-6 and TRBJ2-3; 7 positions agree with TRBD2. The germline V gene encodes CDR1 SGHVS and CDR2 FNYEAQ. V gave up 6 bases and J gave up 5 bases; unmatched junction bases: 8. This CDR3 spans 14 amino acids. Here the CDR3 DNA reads TGTGCCAGCAGTCTGACGATAGCGGGAGATACGCAGTATTTT. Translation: CASSLTIAGDTQYF.

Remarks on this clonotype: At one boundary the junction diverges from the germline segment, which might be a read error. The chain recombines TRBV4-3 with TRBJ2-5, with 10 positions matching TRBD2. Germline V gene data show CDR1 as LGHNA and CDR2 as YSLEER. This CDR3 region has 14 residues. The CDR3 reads CARSQDPLAGVRYF. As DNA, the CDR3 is TGCGCCAGAAGCCAAGATCCCCTAGCGGGGGTTAGATACTTC.

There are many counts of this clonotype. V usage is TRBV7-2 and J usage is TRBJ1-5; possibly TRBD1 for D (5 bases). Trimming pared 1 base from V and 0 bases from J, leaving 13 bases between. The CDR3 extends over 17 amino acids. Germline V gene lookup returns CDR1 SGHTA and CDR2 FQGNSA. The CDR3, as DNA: TGTGCCAGCAGCTTAGATTGGGACGTCTATAGCAATCAGCCCCAGCATTTT. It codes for CASSLDWDVYSNQPQHF. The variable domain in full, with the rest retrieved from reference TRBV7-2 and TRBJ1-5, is GAGVSQSPSNKVTEKGKDVELRCDPISGHTALYWYRQSLGQGLEFLIYFQGNSAPDKSGLPSDRFSAERTGGSVSTLTIQRTQQEDSAVYLCASSLDWDVYSNQPQHFGDGTRLSIL.

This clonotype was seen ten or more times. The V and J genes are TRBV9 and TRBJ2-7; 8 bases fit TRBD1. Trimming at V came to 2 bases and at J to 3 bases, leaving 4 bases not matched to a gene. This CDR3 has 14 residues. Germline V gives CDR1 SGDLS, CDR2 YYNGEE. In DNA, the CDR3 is TGTGCCAGCAGCGTTGGGACAGGTCTCTACGAGCAGTACTTC. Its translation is CASSVGTGLYEQYF.

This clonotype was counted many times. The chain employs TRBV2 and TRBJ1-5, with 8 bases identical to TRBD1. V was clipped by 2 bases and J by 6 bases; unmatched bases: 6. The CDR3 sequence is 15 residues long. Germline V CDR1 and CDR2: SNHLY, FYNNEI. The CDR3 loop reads CASSEMTGVVQPQHF. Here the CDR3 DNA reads TGTGCCAGCAGTGAAATGACAGGGGTGGTTCAGCCCCAGCATTTT.

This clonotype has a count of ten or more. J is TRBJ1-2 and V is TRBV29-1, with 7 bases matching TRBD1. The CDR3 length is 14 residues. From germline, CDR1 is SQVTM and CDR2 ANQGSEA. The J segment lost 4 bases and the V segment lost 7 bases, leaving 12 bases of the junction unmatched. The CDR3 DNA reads TGCAGCGCCGCAGACAGGGACACCATCTATGGCTACACCTTC. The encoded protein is CSAADRDTIYGYTF.

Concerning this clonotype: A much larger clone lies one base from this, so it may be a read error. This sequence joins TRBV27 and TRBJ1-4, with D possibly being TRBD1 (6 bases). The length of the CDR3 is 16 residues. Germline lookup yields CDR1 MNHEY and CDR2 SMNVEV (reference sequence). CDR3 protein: CAISLLPGATNEKLFF. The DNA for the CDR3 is TGTGCCATCAGTCTACTTCCAGGGGCCACTAATGAAAAACTGTTTTTT.